Sequencing of this T cell receptor (beta chain) was carried out in a study of early T cells in non-severe SARS-CoV-2 infection. MiXCR, run by TCRdb on the 5' RACE reads, gives a single entry per CDR3 protein. The profile shows 55,000 to 70,000 distinct CDR3 sequences, around 12% of them singletons. The CDR3 contains 14 residues. CDR1 and CDR2 (germline): SGDLS, YYNGEE. V lost 4 bases to trimming and J lost 1 base; unmatched junction nucleotides: 3. The chain recombines TRBV9 with TRBJ2-3, with TRBD2 identical over 7 bases. This clonotype originated in an adult who was a healthcare worker with PCR-confirmed SARS-CoV-2 infection or an uninfected control (not recorded which). The material sequenced was whole blood. The CDR3 sequence: CASSIRGGTDTQYF. In DNA form, the CDR3 reads TGTGCCAGCAGCATACGGGGGGGCACAGATACGCAGTATTTT. Looking up the rest from reference TRBV9 and TRBJ2-3 gives the full variable domain: DSGVTQTPKHLITATGQRVTLRCSPRSGDLSVYWYQQSLDQGLQFLIQYYNGEERAKGNILERFSAQQFPDLHSELNLSSLELGDSALYFCASSIRGGTDTQYFGPGTRLTVL.